The clone carrying this TCR beta chain was counted only a few times. The sample is drawn from a study of control samples from healthy donors and cancer patients. Some clones are missing from TCRdb's copy, which holds only in-frame ones; the method was immunoSEQ multiplex PCR. The data show roughly 120,000 clones, 80% to 90% seen once. Germline V gene sequence: CDR1 LGHDT, CDR2 YNNKEL (reference sequence). The CDR3 has 14 amino acids. The V gene lost 1 base and the J gene lost 3 bases, with 9 bases spanning the gap. The clonotype originates from a man over 45 in good health. The J gene is TRBJ1-2, the V gene TRBV3-1 (or the pseudogene TRBV3-2); no definite D call. The material sequenced was blood. CDR3 residues: CASSQGAAYYGYTF. The CDR3 coding sequence is TGTGCCAGCAGCCAAGGGGCAGCCTACTATGGCTACACCTTC.